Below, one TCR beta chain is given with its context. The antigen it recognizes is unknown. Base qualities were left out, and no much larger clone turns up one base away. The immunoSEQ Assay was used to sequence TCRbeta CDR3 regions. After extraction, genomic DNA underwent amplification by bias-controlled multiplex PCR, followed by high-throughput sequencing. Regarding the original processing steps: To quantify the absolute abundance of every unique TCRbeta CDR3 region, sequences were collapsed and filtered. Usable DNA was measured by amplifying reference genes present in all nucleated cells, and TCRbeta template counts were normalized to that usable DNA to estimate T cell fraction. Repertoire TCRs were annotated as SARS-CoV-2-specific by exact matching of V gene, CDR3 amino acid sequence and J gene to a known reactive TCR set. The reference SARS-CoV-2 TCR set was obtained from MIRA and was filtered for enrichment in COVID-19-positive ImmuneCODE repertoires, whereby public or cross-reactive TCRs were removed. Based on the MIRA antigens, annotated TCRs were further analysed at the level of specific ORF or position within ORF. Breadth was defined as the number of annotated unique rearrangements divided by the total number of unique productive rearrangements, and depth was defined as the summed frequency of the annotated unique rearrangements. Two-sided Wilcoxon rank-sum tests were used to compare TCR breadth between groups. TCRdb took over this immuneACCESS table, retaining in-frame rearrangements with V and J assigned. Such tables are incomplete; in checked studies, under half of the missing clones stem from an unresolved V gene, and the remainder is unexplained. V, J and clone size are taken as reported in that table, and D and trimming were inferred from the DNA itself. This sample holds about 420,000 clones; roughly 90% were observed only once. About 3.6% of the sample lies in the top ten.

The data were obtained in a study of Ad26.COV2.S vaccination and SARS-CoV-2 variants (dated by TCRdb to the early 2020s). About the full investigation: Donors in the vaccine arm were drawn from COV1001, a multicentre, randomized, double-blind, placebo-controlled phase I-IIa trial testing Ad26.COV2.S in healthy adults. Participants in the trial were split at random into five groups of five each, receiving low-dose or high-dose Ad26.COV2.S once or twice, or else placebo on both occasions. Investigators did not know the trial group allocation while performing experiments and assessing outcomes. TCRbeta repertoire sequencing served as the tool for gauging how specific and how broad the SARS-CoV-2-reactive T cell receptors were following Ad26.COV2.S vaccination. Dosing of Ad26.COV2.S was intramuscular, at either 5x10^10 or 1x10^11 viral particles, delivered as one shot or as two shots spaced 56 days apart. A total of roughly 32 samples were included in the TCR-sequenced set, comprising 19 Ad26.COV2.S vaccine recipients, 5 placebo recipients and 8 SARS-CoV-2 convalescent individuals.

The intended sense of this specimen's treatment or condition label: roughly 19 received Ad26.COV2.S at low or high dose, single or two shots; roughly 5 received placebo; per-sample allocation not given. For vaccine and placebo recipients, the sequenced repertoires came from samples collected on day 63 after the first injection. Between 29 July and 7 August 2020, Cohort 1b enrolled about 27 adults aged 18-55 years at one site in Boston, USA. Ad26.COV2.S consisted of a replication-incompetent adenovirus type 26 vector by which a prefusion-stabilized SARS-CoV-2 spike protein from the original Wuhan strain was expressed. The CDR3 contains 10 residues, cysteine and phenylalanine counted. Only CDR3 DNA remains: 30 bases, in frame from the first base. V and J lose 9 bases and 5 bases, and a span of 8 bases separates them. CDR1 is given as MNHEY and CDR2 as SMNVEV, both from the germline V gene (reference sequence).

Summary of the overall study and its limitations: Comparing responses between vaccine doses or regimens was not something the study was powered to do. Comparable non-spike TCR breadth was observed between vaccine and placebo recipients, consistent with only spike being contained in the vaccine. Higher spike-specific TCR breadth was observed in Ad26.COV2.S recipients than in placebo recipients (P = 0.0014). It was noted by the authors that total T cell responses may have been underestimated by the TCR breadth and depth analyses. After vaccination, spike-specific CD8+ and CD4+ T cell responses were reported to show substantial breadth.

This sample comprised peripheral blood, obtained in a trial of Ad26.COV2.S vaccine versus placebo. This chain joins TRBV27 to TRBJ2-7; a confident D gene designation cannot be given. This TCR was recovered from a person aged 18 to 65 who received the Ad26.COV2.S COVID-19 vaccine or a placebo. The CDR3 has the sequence CASGFDEQYF. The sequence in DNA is TGTGCCAGTGGGTTCGACGAGCAGTACTTC.